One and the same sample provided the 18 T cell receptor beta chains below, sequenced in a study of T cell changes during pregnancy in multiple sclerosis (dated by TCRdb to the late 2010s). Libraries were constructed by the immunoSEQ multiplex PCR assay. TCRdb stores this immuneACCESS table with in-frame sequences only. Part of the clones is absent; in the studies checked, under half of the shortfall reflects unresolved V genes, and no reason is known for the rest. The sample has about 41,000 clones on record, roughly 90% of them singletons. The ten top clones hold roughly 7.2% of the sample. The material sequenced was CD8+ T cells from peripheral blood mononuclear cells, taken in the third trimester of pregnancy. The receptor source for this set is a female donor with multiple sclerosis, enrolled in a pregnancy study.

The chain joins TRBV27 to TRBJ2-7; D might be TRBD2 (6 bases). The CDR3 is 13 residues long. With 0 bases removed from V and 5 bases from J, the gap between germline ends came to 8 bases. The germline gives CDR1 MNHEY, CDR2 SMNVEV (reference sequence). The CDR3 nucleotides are TGTGCCAGCAGTTTATCCTTAGCGGACGAGCAGTACTTC. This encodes CASSLSLADEQYF.

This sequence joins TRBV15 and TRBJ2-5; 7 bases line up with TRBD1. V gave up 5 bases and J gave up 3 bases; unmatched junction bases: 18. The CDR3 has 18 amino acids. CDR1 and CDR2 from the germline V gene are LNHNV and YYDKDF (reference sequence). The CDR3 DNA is TGTGCCACCAGCGCAGATTTCACCGCCGGGACAGAAGAAGAGACCCAGTACTTC. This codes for CATSADFTAGTEEETQYF.

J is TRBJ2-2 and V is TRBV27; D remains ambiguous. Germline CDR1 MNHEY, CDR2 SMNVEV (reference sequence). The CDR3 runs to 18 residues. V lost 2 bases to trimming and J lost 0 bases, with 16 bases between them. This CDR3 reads CASSLQAPILSNTGELFF. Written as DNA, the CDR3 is TGTGCCAGCAGTTTACAAGCCCCCATCCTCTCGAACACCGGGGAGCTGTTTTTT.

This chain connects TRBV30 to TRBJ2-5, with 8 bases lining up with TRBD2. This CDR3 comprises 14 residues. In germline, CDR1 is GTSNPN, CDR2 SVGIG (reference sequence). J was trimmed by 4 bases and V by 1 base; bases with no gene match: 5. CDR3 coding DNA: TGTGCCTGGAGTGAGGGACTAGAGGTAGAGACCCAGTACTTC. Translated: CAWSEGLEVETQYF.

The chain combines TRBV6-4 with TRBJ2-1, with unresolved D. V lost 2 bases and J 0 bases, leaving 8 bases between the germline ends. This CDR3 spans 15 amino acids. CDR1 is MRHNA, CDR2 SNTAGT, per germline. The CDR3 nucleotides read TGTGCCAGCAGTGACGAGTCAAGCTCCTACAATGAGCAGTTCTTC. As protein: CASSDESSSYNEQFF.

The CDR3 region is CASGQGGVDTQYF. Here the CDR3 DNA reads TGTGCCAGTGGACAGGGGGGTGTCGATACGCAGTATTTT. The V and J genes are TRBV19 and TRBJ2-3, with 10 bases that match TRBD1. CDR1 LNHDA and CDR2 SQIVND come from the germline V gene (reference sequence). Germline trimming cut 8 bases from V and 6 bases from J; bases unmatched to any gene: 5. The CDR3 consists of 13 residues.

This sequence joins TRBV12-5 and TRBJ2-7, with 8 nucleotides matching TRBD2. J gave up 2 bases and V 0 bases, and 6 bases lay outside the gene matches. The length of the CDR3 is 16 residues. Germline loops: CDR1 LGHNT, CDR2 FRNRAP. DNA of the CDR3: TGTGCTAGTGGTTTGGTCGGAGCGGGGGCCGCCTACGAGCAGTACTTC. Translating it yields CASGLVGAGAAYEQYF.

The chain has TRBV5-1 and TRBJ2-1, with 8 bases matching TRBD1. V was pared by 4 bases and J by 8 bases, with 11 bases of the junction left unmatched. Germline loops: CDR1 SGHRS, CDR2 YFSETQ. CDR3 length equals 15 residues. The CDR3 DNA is TGCGCCAGCAGCACCGGACAGGGCTTCTGGGATGAGCAGTTCTTC. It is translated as CASSTGQGFWDEQFF.

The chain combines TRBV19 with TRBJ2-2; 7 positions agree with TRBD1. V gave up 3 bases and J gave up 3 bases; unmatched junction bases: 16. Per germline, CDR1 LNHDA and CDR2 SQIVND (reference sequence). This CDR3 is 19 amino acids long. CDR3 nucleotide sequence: TGTGCCAGTAGTATTTTCAAGGAGTGGGTTACAGGGGACACCGGGGAGCTGTTTTTT. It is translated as CASSIFKEWVTGDTGELFF.

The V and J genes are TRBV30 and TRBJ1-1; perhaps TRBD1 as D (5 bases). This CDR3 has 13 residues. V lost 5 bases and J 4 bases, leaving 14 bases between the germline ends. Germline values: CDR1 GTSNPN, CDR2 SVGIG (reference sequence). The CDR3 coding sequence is TGTGCCTGGCACGGGGGGAGAGCCACTGAAGCTTTCTTT. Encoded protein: CAWHGGRATEAFF.

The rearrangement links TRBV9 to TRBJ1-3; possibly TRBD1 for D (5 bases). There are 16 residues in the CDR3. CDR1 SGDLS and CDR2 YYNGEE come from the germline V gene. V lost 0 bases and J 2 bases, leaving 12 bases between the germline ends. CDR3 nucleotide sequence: TGTGCCAGCAGCGTAGGTAGGGAAGGGGCTGGAAACACCATATATTTT. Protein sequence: CASSVGREGAGNTIYF.

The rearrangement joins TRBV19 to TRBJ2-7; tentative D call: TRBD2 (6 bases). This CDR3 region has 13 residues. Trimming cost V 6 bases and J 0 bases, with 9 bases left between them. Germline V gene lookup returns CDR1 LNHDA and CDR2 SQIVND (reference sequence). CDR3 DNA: TGTGCCAGTAGACGGAGGGGCTCCTACGAGCAGTACTTC. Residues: CASRRRGSYEQYF.

The CDR3 region is CASSLIAGGQNEQFF. CDR3 coding DNA: TGTGCCAGCAGCTTAATAGCGGGGGGGCAGAATGAGCAGTTCTTC. This chain connects TRBV7-3 to TRBJ2-1, with 11 bases matching TRBD2. Germline CDR1 is SGHTA and CDR2 is FQGTGA. This CDR3 has 15 residues. Germline trimming cut 1 base from V and 7 bases from J; bases unmatched to any gene: 3. Complete variable domain (other parts from reference TRBV7-3 and TRBJ2-1): GAGVSQTPSNKVTEKGKYVELRCDPISGHTALYWYRQSLGQGPEFLIYFQGTGAADDSGLPNDRFFAVRPEGSVSTLKIQRTERGDSAVYLCASSLIAGGQNEQFFGPGTRLTVL.

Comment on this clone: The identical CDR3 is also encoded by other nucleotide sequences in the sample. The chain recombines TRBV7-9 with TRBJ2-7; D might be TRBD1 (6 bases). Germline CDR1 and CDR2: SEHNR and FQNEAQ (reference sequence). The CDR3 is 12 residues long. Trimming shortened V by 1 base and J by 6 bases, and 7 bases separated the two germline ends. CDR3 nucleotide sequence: TGTGCCAGCAGCTTAGGAGGGGGCGAGCAGTACTTC. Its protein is CASSLGGGEQYF.

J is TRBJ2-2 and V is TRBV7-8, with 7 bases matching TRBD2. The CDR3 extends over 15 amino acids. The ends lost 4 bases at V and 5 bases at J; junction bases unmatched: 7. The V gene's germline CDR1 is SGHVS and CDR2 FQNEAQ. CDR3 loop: CASSSGGGSTGELFF. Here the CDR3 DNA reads TGTGCCAGCAGCTCGGGAGGAGGTAGTACCGGGGAGCTGTTTTTT.

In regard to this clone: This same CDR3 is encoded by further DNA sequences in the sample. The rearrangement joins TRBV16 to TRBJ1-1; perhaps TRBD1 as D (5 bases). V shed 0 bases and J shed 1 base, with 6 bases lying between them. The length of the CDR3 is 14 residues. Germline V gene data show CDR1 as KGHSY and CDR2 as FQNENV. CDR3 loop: CASSQSRGNTEAFF. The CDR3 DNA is TGTGCCAGCAGCCAATCTAGGGGGAACACTGAAGCTTTCTTT.

CDR3 residues: CASRRSSGSNNEQFF. CDR3 DNA sequence: TGTGCCAGCAGACGAAGTAGCGGGAGCAATAATGAGCAGTTCTTC. V gene TRBV2 combines with J gene TRBJ2-1; TRBD2 aligns across 9 bases. Germline CDR1 SNHLY, CDR2 FYNNEI. The CDR3 totals 15 residues. The V segment lost 6 bases and the J segment 7 bases; nucleotides outside the gene matches: 10.

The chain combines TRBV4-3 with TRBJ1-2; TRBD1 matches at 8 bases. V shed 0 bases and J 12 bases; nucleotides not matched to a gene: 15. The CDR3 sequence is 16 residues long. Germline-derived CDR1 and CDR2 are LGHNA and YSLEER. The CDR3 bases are TGCGCCAGCAGCCAAGAAATAATCTTCGGACAGGGACATGACACCTTC. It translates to CASSQEIIFGQGHDTF.